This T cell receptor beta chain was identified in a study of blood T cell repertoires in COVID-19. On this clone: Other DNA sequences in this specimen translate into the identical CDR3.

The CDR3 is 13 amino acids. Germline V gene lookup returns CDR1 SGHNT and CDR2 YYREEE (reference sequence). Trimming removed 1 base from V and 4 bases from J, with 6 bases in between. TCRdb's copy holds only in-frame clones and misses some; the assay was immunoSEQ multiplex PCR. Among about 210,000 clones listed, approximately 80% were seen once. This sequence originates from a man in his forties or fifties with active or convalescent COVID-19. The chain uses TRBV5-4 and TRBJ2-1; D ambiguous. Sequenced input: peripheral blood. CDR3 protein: CASSLPRYNEQFF. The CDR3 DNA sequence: TGTGCCAGCAGCTTGCCACGGTACAATGAGCAGTTCTTC.